What follows are 5 T cell receptor beta chains derived from one specimen sequenced in a study of cytomegalovirus exposure and HLA in healthy donors. It was with 60 Vbeta and 13 Jbeta primers that the PCR ran. Sequencing was performed with immunoSEQ multiplex PCR; in TCRdb, only in-frame clones are kept and a portion is missing. Of hundreds of thousands of clones listed, 82% are singletons. Sequenced material: PBMCs. The receptors come from a man aged 35-49 years in good health and CMV-seropositive.

This clone has only one observation. V usage is TRBV11-3 and J usage is TRBJ2-1; 9 nucleotides match TRBD1. This CDR3 is built from 16 residues. The V gene end was trimmed by 1 base and the J gene end by 5 bases; junction bases not matched to a gene: 6. Germline values: CDR1 SGHNT, CDR2 YENEEA. CDR3 sequence (DNA): TGTGCCAGCAGCTTAGGTGGGACAGGGCCCCACAATGAGCAGTTCTTC. It is translated as CASSLGGTGPHNEQFF.

The rearrangement joins TRBV6-1 to TRBJ2-7; 7 nucleotides align to TRBD2. CDR3 length: 15 residues. V lost 3 bases and J lost 2; bases outside the gene matches: 7. CDR1 MNHNS and CDR2 SASEGT come from the germline V gene. For the CDR3, the DNA is TGTGCCAGCAGTGATAGGACTAGGGGAACCTACGAGCAGTACTTC. Protein product: CASSDRTRGTYEQYF.

This clone was seen a few times. The chain has TRBV4-2 and TRBJ2-1; D call uncertain. The V end lost 4 bases, the J end lost 0 bases, and 10 bases lay between the germline ends. The CDR3 loop spans 15 amino acids. Germline CDR1 reads LGHNA; CDR2 reads YNFKEQ. The CDR3 region has the DNA TGTGCCAGCAGCCCTGTTCGGAGCTCCTACAATGAGCAGTTCTTC. Protein sequence: CASSPVRSSYNEQFF.

The rearrangement joins TRBV7-3 to TRBJ2-2; D perhaps matches TRBD1 (6 bases). CDR3 length equals 16 residues. Trimming shortened V by 0 bases and J by 0 bases, and 8 bases separated the two germline ends. Germline values: CDR1 SGHTA, CDR2 FQGTGA. This CDR3 is CASSLTGTSNTGELFF. CDR3 sequence (DNA): TGTGCCAGCAGCTTAACTGGGACATCGAACACCGGGGAGCTGTTTTTT.

This chain links TRBV29-1 with TRBJ2-3; 7 nucleotides match TRBD2. The CDR3 is made up of 15 amino acids. Per germline, CDR1 SQVTM and CDR2 ANQGSEA. The ends lost 1 base at V and 4 bases at J; junction bases unmatched: 8. The CDR3 is CSVEGLAARADTQYF. CDR3 bases: TGCAGCGTTGAAGGTCTAGCGGCCAGAGCAGATACGCAGTATTTT.